These 4 T cell receptor beta chains were sequenced from one sample in a study of shared clonotypes between healthy human individuals. The assay was immunoSEQ multiplex PCR, and TCRdb's table has in-frame clones only and misses some. Altogether approximately 2,000,000 clones are present, approximately 92% being singletons, with the ten largest covering more than 1.5%. The naive CD8 subset, CD45RO-negative cells positively selected for CCR7, excluded terminally differentiated effector memory CD45RA+ cells. Input material: naive CD8+ T cells from PBMCs. These receptors were obtained from a man aged 18 to 29 in good health. Some clones in this sample may be carry-over from other donors' samples.

In this sample, this clone turned up once. The V and J genes are TRBV6-6 and TRBJ2-7; the match to TRBD1 covers 9 bases. With 6 bases clipped from V and 9 bases from J, the junction kept 15 bases outside the gene matches. The CDR3 length is 15 residues. Germline assignment: CDR1 MNHNY and CDR2 SVGAGI (reference sequence). The CDR3 coding sequence is TGTGCCAGCAGGAACCGGGACAGGGAGTACGAAGTGCAGTACTTC. It encodes CASRNRDREYEVQYF.

This clone appeared once. This chain joins TRBV5-8 and TRBJ1-3; no clear D. The CDR3 is 13 amino acids. The germline V gene encodes CDR1 SGHTS and CDR2 YDEGEE. The V end lost 4 bases, the J end lost 0 bases, and 5 bases lay between the germline ends. Here the CDR3 DNA reads TGTGCCAGCAGCCAGGTCTCTGGAAACACCATATATTTT. Translation gives CASSQVSGNTIYF.

The CDR3 DNA is TGTGCCAGCAGCTTGGCTAGCGGCCTCCGCTCCTACAATGAGCAGTTCTTC. Residues: CASSLASGLRSYNEQFF. V usage is TRBV7-2 and J usage is TRBJ2-1; 7 bases map to TRBD2. The CDR3 spans 17 residues. Germline values: CDR1 SGHTA, CDR2 FQGNSA. The J segment lost 0 bases and the V segment lost 3 bases, leaving 8 bases of the junction unmatched.

V gene TRBV18 combines with J gene TRBJ2-6; D call uncertain. V was trimmed by 3 bases and J by 4 bases, leaving 10 bases between them. Germline CDR1 and CDR2: KGHSH and LQKENI. This CDR3 has 15 residues. CDR3 sequence: CASSPTAAGANVLTF. In DNA, the CDR3 is TGTGCCAGCTCACCGACTGCGGCGGGGGCCAACGTCCTGACTTTC. Filled out from reference TRBV18 and TRBJ2-6, the complete variable domain reads NAGVMQNPRHLVRRRGQEARLRCSPMKGHSHVYWYRQLPEEGLKFMVYLQKENIIDESGMPKERFSAEFPKEGPSILRIQQVVRGDSAAYFCASSPTAAGANVLTFGAGSRLTVL.